This T cell receptor (beta chain) was identified during a study of breast tumors, draining lymph nodes, adjacent tissues. Findings of the study overall: Compared with basal-like, luminal-like tumors shared significantly more repertoire with nontumor tissue.

This clonotype was found many times. Its antigen is unidentified. This CDR3 region has 15 residues. CDR1 is SEHNR, CDR2 FQNEAQ, per germline (reference sequence). The J segment lost 7 bases and the V segment lost 1 base, leaving 7 bases of the junction unmatched. TCRdb fed the multiplex PCR reads into MiXCR, producing one record per CDR3 protein. The table has approximately 37,000 distinct CDR3 sequences, roughly 36% seen once. This chain connects TRBV7-9 to TRBJ2-7; 10 bases fit TRBD2. The origin of this receptor is a female donor with breast cancer. Some clones in this sample may be carry-over from other donors' samples. Sequenced input: breast tumor tissue. CDR3 sequence: CASSLVASGSGEQYF. CDR3 sequence (DNA): TGTGCCAGCAGCTTAGTCGCTAGCGGGAGCGGTGAGCAGTACTTC. The variable domain in full, completed from reference TRBV7-9 and TRBJ2-7, reads DTGVSQNPRHKITKRGQNVTFRCDPISEHNRLYWYRQTLGQGPEFLTYFQNEAQLEKSRLLSDRFSAERPKGSFSTLEIQRTEQGDSAMYLCASSLVASGSGEQYFGPGTRLTVT.